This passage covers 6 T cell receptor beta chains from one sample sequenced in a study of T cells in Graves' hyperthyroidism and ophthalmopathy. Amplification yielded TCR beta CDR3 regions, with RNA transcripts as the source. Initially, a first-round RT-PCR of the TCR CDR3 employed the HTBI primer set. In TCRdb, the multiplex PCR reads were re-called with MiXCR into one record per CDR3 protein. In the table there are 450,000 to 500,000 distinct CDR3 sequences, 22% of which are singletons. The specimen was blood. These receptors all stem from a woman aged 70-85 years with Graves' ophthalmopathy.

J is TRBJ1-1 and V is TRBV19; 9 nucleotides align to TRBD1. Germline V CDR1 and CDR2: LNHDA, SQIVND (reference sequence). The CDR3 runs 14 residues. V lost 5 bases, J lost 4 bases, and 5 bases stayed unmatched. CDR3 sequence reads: CASSDDRGGTEAFF. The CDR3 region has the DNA TGTGCCAGTAGTGACGACAGGGGGGGCACTGAAGCTTTCTTT.

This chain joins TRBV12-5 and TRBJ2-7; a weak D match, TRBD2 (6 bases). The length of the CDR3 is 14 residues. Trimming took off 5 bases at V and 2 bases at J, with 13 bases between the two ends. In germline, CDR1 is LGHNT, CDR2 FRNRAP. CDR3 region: CASGPSGGAYEQYF. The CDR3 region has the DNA TGTGCTAGTGGTCCCTCCGGAGGGGCCTACGAGCAGTACTTC.

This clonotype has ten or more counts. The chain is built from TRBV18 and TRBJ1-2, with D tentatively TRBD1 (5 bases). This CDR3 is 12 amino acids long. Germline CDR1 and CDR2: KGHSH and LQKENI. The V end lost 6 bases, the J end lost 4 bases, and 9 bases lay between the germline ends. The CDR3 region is CASSDNGYGYTF. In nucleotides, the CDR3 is TGTGCCAGCTCGGACAACGGCTATGGCTACACCTTC. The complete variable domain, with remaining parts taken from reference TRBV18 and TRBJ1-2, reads NAGVMQNPRHLVRRRGQEARLRCSPMKGHSHVYWYRQLPEEGLKFMVYLQKENIIDESGMPKERFSAEFPKEGPSILRIQQVVRGDSAAYFCASSDNGYGYTFGSGTRLTVV.

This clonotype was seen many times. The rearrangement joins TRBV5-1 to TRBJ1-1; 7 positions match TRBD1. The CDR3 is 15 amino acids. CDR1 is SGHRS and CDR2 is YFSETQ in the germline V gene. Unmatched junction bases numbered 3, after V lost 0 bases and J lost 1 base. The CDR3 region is CASSLGQGKNTEAFF. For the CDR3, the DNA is TGCGCCAGCAGCTTGGGACAGGGAAAGAACACTGAAGCTTTCTTT.

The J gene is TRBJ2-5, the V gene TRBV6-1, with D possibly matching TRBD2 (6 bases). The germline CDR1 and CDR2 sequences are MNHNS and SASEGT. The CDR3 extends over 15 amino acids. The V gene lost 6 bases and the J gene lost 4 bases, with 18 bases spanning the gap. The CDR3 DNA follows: TGTGCCAGCAGGTTCGGGACTTTCGCAGGAGAGACCCAGTACTTC. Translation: CASRFGTFAGETQYF.

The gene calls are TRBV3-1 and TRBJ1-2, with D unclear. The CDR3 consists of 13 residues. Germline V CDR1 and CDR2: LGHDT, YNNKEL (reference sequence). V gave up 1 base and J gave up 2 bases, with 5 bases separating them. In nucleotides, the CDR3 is TGTGCCAGCAGCCAAGCTGGAAACTATGGCTACACCTTC. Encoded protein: CASSQAGNYGYTF.